The T cell receptor beta chain under discussion was sequenced for a study of shared clonotypes between healthy human individuals. The CDR3 loop spans 13 amino acids. CDR1 and CDR2 (germline): SQVTM, ANQGSEA. Trimming left V 5 bases short and J 0 bases short, with 8 bases between. Using immunoSEQ multiplex PCR, the repertoire was profiled, and TCRdb retains in-frame clones only, with some absent. The sample has approximately 1.5 million clones; roughly 98.5% are singletons. The J gene is TRBJ1-5, the V gene TRBV29-1; D is uncertain. Sequencing was carried out using naive CD4+ T cells sorted from blood. Noted subset: CD45RA+ positively selected. The origin of this receptor is a man aged 30-40 years in good health. CDR3 residues: CSVRKNSNQPQHF. The CDR3 DNA reads as TGCAGCGTTCGTAAAAATAGCAATCAGCCCCAGCATTTT.